This TCR beta chain came from a study of blood T cell repertoires in COVID-19. The overall study: Sources were T cells, B-cell-depleted T cells, or PBMCs; the material itself was cDNA or gDNA.

Here immunoSEQ multiplex PCR was the method, and the copy in TCRdb shows in-frame clones only, minus some. Among hundreds of thousands of clones listed, 89% were seen once. Participant age was roughly 18 to 95 years, and participants resided in around 24 US areas. Researchers sorted participants into cohorts using their self-reported clinical history. The clonotype originates from a woman in her forties who had recovered from COVID-19. The material sequenced was PBMCs or T cells enriched from blood (not recorded which).

The DNA for the CDR3 is TGCGCCAGCAGCCAACACCCTCCCGGGACAGGGGACGACGAGCAGTACTTC. This codes for CASSQHPPGTGDDEQYF. V is TRBV4-1 and J is TRBJ2-7; 10 nucleotides align to TRBD1. Unmatched junction bases numbered 12, after V lost 2 bases and J lost 5 bases. Germline V gives CDR1 MGHRA, CDR2 YSYEKL. The CDR3 is 17 residues long.